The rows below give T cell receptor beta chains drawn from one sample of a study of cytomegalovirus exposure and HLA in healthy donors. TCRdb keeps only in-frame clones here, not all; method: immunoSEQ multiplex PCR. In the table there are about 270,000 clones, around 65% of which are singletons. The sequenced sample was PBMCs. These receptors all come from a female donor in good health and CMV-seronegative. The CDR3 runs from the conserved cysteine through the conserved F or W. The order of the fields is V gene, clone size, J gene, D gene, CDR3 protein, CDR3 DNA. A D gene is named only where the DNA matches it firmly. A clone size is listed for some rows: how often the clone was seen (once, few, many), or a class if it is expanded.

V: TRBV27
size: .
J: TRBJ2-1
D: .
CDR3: CASSYGLNLYNEQFF
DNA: TGTGCCAGCAGTTACGGACTCAACCTATACAATGAGCAGTTCTTC

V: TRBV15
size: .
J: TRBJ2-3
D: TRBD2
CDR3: CATSRGREGGADTQYF
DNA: TGTGCCACCAGCAGAGGTCGGGAGGGAGGAGCAGATACGCAGTATTTT

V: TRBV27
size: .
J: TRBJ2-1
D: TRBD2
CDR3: CASSLSPASGSLYNEQFF
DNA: TGTGCCAGCAGTTTATCCCCGGCTAGCGGGAGTCTATACAATGAGCAGTTCTTC

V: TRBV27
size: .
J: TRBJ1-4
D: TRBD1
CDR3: CASSFPDRGRNEKLFF
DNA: TGTGCCAGCAGTTTTCCCGACAGGGGGCGGAATGAAAAACTGTTTTTT

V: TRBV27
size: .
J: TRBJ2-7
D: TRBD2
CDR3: CASSLGAGGSYEQYF
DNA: TGTGCCAGCAGTTTAGGGGCGGGAGGGTCCTACGAGCAGTACTTC

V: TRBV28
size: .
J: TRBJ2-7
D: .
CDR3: CASTTTSASSYEQYF
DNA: TGTGCCAGCACCACAACCTCCGCTAGCTCCTACGAGCAGTACTTC

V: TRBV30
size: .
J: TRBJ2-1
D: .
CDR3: CAWVYPRNEQFF
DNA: TGTGCCTGGGTTTACCCGCGGAACGAGCAGTTCTTC

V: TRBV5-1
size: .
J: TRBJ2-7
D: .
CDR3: CASSFGSSGYEQYF
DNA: TGCGCCAGCAGCTTCGGTAGTAGCGGCTACGAGCAGTACTTC

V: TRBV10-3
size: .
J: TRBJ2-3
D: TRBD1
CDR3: CAISHTGQGGTDTQYF
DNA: TGTGCCATCAGCCATACTGGACAGGGTGGCACAGATACGCAGTATTTT

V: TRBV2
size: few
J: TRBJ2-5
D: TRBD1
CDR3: CASRRVPGQGETQYF
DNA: TGTGCCAGCAGAAGAGTCCCGGGACAGGGGGAGACCCAGTACTTC

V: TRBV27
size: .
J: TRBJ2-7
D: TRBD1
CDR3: CASRSYGTGGREQYF
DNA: TGTGCCAGCAGATCTTACGGGACAGGGGGTCGCGAGCAGTACTTC

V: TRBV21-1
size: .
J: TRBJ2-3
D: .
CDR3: CASSKETSGRLTDTQYF
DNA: TGTGCCAGCAGCAAAGAAACTAGCGGGCGACTCACAGATACGCAGTATTTT

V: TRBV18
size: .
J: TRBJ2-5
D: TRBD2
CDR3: CASSPPPSGETQYF
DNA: TGTGCCAGCTCACCACCGCCTAGCGGAGAGACCCAGTACTTC

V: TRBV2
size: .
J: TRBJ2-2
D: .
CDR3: CASNGGGRNTGELFF
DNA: TGTGCCAGCAACGGGGGTGGGAGGAACACCGGGGAGCTGTTTTTT

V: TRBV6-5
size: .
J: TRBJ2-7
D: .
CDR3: CASSTRSTAYEQYF
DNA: TGTGCCAGCAGCACTCGGTCCACCGCCTACGAGCAGTACTTC

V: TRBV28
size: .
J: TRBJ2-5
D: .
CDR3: CASSPRGGPQETQYF
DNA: TGTGCCAGCAGTCCCAGGGGTGGACCCCAAGAGACCCAGTACTTC

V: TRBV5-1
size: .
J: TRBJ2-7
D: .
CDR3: CASSLGGGYEQYF
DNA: TGCGCCAGCAGCTTGGGTGGAGGCTACGAGCAGTACTTC

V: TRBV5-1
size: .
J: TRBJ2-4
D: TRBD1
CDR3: CASSLDGTGYGAKNIQYF
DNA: TGCGCCAGCAGCTTAGACGGGACAGGGTACGGAGCCAAAAACATTCAGTACTTC

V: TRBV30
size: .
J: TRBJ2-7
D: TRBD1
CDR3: CAWSTGQASGDEQYF
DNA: TGTGCCTGGAGTACCGGACAGGCCAGTGGGGACGAGCAGTACTTC

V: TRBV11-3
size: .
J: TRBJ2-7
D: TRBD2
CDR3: CASSRPGLPPRDF
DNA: TGTGCCAGCAGCCGACCGGGACTACCCCCAAGAGACTTC

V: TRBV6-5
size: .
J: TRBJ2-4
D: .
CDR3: CASSSQTKNIQYF
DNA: TGTGCCAGCAGTTCACAGACCAAAAACATTCAGTACTTC

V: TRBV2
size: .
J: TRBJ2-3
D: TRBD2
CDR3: CASRNTGTSVSTDTQYF
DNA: TGTGCCAGCAGAAACACCGGGACTAGCGTAAGCACAGATACGCAGTATTTT

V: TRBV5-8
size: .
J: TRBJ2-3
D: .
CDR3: CASSLGTFTDTQYF
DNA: TGTGCCAGCAGCCTCGGGACTTTCACAGATACGCAGTATTTT

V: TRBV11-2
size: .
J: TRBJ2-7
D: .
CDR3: CASSLAPGTSYEQYF
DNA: TGTGCCAGCAGCTTAGCTCCAGGAACGTCCTACGAGCAGTACTTC

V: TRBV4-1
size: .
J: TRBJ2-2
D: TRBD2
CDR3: CASSPSGLFTGELFF
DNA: TGCGCCAGCAGCCCTAGCGGGCTATTCACCGGGGAGCTGTTTTTT

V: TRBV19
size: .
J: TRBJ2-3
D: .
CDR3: CALKGNSTDTQYF
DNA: TGTGCCCTGAAGGGGAATAGCACAGATACGCAGTATTTT

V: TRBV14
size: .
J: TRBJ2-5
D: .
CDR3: CASSQVPPIAPETQYF
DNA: TGTGCCAGCAGCCAAGTCCCCCCTATCGCTCCGGAGACCCAGTACTTC

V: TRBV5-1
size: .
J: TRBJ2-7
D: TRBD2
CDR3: CASQGTRMRGEQYF
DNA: TGCGCCAGCCAAGGGACGCGGATGCGGGGGGAGCAGTACTTC